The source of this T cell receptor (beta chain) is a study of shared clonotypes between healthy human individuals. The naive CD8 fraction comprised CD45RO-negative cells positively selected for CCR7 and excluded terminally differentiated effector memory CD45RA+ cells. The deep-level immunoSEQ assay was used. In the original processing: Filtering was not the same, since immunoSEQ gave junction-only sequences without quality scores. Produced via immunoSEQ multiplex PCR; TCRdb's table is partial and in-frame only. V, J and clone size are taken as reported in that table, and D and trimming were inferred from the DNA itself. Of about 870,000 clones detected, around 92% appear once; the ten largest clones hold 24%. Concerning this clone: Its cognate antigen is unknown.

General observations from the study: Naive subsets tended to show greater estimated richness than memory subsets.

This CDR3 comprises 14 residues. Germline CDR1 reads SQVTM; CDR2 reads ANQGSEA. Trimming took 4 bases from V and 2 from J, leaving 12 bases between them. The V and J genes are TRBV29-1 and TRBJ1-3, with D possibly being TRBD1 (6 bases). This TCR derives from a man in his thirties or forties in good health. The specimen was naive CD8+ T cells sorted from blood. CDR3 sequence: CSVADSTTGNTIYF. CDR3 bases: TGCAGCGTTGCGGACAGCACCACTGGAAACACCATATATTTT.